The 23 T cell receptor beta chains below all came from one sample that was sequenced in a study of T cell repertoires in cytomegalovirus infection (dated by TCRdb to about 2019). Sequenced on an Illumina HiSeq 1500. TCRdb passed the public sequencing reads through fastp at Q25 and MiXCR, retaining productive beta sequences. A single entry per CDR3 protein holds the most common genes and DNA from its merged rows. The table for this sample lists around 210,000 distinct CDR3 sequences; 5% to 8.5% of them were counted only once. The biggest ten clones account for around 6.9% of the sample. Sequencing was done on a sample of PBMCs. The receptor set was obtained from a human donor in good health (CMV status not recorded). Some clones in this sample may be carry-over from other donors' samples.

The chain joins TRBV29-1 to TRBJ1-6; TRBD1 matches 7 bases. Germline V gene lookup returns CDR1 SQVTM and CDR2 ANQGSEA. CDR3 size: 14 residues. The V segment lost 7 bases and the J segment 0 bases; nucleotides outside the gene matches: 3. The CDR3 DNA reads as TGCAGCGCCAGGGACAGCTCCTATAATTCACCCCTCCACTTT. Translation: CSARDSSYNSPLHF.

V is TRBV9 and J is TRBJ1-1; the match to TRBD1 covers 8 bases. The CDR3 length is 16 residues. After removal of 2 bases from V and 4 bases from J, the junction contained 10 bases not matched to a gene. Germline V gene sequence: CDR1 SGDLS, CDR2 YYNGEE. Here the CDR3 reads CASSVTGGRFITEAFF. CDR3 bases: TGTGCCAGCAGCGTCACAGGGGGGAGGTTTATCACTGAAGCTTTCTTT.

This clonotype was recorded many times. The V and J genes are TRBV11-2 and TRBJ1-6; D perhaps matches TRBD1 (5 bases). Per the germline V gene, CDR1 is SGHAT and CDR2 is FQNNGV. Trimming took 5 bases from V and 9 from J, leaving 14 bases between them. CDR3 length: 14 amino acids. The CDR3 nucleotides are TGTGCCAGCAGCCCGGACCGGGGCGGTTCACCCCTCCACTTT. Its translation: CASSPDRGGSPLHF.

There are many counts of this clonotype. This sequence joins TRBV7-2 and TRBJ1-5; unclear D gene. This CDR3 comprises 14 residues. V was cut by 7 bases and J by 2 bases, with 12 bases left in between. The germline V gene encodes CDR1 SGHTA and CDR2 FQGNSA. DNA for the CDR3: TGTGCCAGCAACCGTGAACCTGGCAATCAGCCCCAGCATTTT. As protein: CASNREPGNQPQHF.

J is TRBJ1-1 and V is TRBV29-1; the D is unclear. Trimming cost V 5 bases and J 1 base, with 8 bases left between them. This CDR3 comprises 12 residues. CDR1 and CDR2 from the germline V gene are SQVTM and ANQGSEA. The CDR3 DNA reads as TGCAGCGTTAGAGAGGGGAACACTGAAGCTTTCTTT. Protein product: CSVREGNTEAFF.

This clonotype was recorded many times. Here the CDR3 DNA reads TGTGCCAGCAGCTTAACTTTCTCGGCGCGAGTAGATACGCAGTATTTT. It is translated as CASSLTFSARVDTQYF. The J gene is TRBJ2-3, the V gene TRBV7-2, with unresolved D. The CDR3 length is 16 residues. V was clipped by 2 bases and J by 5 bases, with 17 bases between them. The germline V gene encodes CDR1 SGHTA and CDR2 FQGNSA.

This clonotype was seen at least ten times. J is TRBJ2-1 and V is TRBV4-3; TRBD2 might be the D (5 bases). Germline V gives CDR1 LGHNA, CDR2 YSLEER. The CDR3 consists of 13 residues. The V and J ends lost 4 bases and 10 bases respectively, with 14 bases between them. CDR3 sequence reads: CASSLRSEGEQFF. For the CDR3, the DNA is TGCGCCAGCAGCCTCCGCAGCGAGGGCGAGCAGTTCTTC.

This clonotype has at least ten counts. This chain uses TRBV5-4 with TRBJ2-2; weak D call: TRBD1 (5 bases). The CDR3 has 13 residues. Trimming cost V 2 bases and J 6 bases, with 8 bases left between them. Germline-derived CDR1 and CDR2 are SGHNT and YYREEE (reference sequence). The CDR3 DNA follows: TGTGCCAGCAGCTTTCAGGGCGCCGGGGAGCTGTTTTTT. This codes for CASSFQGAGELFF.

In this sample, this clonotype turned up many times. The rearrangement joins TRBV9 to TRBJ2-7; TRBD1 matches at 12 bases. This CDR3 comprises 14 residues. Germline V gives CDR1 SGDLS, CDR2 YYNGEE. The V and J ends lost 3 bases and 7 bases, in that order; junction bases with no gene match: 5. CDR3 bases: TGTGCCAGCAGCGCGGGACAGGGGGCTAGGGAGCAGTACTTC. Protein sequence: CASSAGQGAREQYF.

At least ten counts were recorded for this clonotype. The chain combines TRBV20-1 with TRBJ1-4, with 8 bases fitting TRBD1. From germline, CDR1 is DFQATT and CDR2 SNEGSKA (reference sequence). The CDR3 is made up of 16 amino acids. The V and J ends lost 6 bases and 8 bases, in that order; junction bases with no gene match: 17. CDR3 loop: CSAARLRTGKNEKLFF. CDR3 DNA sequence: TGCAGTGCCGCCCGACTTAGGACAGGGAAAAACGAAAAACTGTTTTTT.

This clonotype was observed at least ten times. The rearrangement links TRBV28 to TRBJ2-1; TRBD1 matches at 10 bases. Germline V gives CDR1 MDHEN, CDR2 SYDVKM. The V segment lost 2 bases and the J segment 1 base; nucleotides outside the gene matches: 5. This CDR3 has 17 residues. This CDR3 is CASSLTRTGGSYNEQFF. CDR3 nucleotides: TGTGCCAGCAGTTTAACACGGACAGGGGGATCCTACAATGAGCAGTTCTTC.

This clonotype came up many times. The genes are TRBV7-9 and TRBJ1-1; no clear D. V was pared by 1 base and J by 6 bases, with 12 bases between. CDR1 and CDR2 from the germline V gene are SEHNR and FQNEAQ (reference sequence). The CDR3 has 14 amino acids. CDR3 in amino acids: CASSLGSGRAEAFF. The DNA for the CDR3 is TGTGCCAGCAGCTTAGGGTCTGGGAGGGCTGAAGCTTTCTTT.

This clonotype was seen ten or more times. The V call is TRBV12-3 or TRBV12-4, the J call TRBJ2-1; D gene ambiguous. The CDR3 has 12 amino acids. Deletions cut 7 bases from V and 5 bases from J, with 9 bases between. In DNA form, the CDR3 reads TGTGCCAGCACGAGGAGAAACAATGAGCAGTTCTTC. As protein: CASTRRNNEQFF.

This clonotype was recorded at least ten times. V gene TRBV2 combines with J gene TRBJ1-1, with D unresolved. The CDR3 loop spans 12 amino acids. CDR1 SNHLY and CDR2 FYNNEI come from the germline V gene. V lost 6 bases and J 3 bases, leaving 8 bases between the germline ends. CDR3 bases: TGTGCCAGCAGGGGAGACTACACTGAAGCTTTCTTT. It encodes CASRGDYTEAFF.

This clonotype was recorded at least ten times. V is TRBV11-2 and J is TRBJ2-7; D is ambiguous. This CDR3 is 14 amino acids long. Trimming removed 1 base at V and 6 bases at J, with 13 bases between. Germline loops: CDR1 SGHAT, CDR2 FQNNGV. CDR3 residues: CASSLGPTAAEQYF. The DNA of the CDR3 is TGTGCCAGCAGCTTAGGACCGACTGCGGCCGAGCAGTACTTC.

This clonotype was observed a handful of times. This chain uses TRBV2 with TRBJ1-1; D possibly corresponds to TRBD1 (5 bases). This CDR3 has 13 amino acids. V was clipped by 4 bases and J by 2 bases, with 8 bases between them. Germline V gives CDR1 SNHLY, CDR2 FYNNEI. This CDR3 reads CASSGRGNTEAFF. CDR3 coding DNA: TGTGCCAGCAGTGGGAGGGGTAACACTGAAGCTTTCTTT.

This clonotype was seen repeatedly, ten times or more. The rearrangement uses TRBV7-2 and TRBJ2-1, with 14 positions matching TRBD2. Trimming at V came to 4 bases and at J to 10 bases, leaving 6 bases not matched to a gene. Germline CDR1 is SGHTA and CDR2 is FQGNSA. There are 15 residues in the CDR3. CDR3 in amino acids: CASSSTSGGATEQFF. For the CDR3, the DNA is TGTGCCAGCAGCTCGACTAGCGGGGGGGCCACGGAGCAGTTCTTC.

Ten or more counts support this clonotype. The genes are TRBV6-2 or TRBV6-3 and TRBJ2-5, with TRBD1 identical over 7 bases. J gave up 3 bases and V 6 bases, and 7 bases lay outside the gene matches. Germline V gene sequence: CDR1 MNHEY, CDR2 SVGEGT. The CDR3 loop spans 14 amino acids. The CDR3 DNA sequence: TGTGCCAGCAGGGTACAGGGGCTGAAAGAGACCCAGTACTTC. Translation: CASRVQGLKETQYF.

Ten or more counts support this clonotype. This sequence joins TRBV2 and TRBJ1-1, with D unclear. This CDR3 has 15 amino acids. V was pared by 6 bases and J by 0 bases, with 14 bases between. Germline values: CDR1 SNHLY, CDR2 FYNNEI. CDR3 sequence (DNA): TGTGCCAGCAGAGCCGAGGGAGCGATGAACACTGAAGCTTTCTTT. The encoded protein is CASRAEGAMNTEAFF. Variable domain in full (rest from reference TRBV2 and TRBJ1-1): EPEVTQTPSHQVTQMGQEVILRCVPISNHLYFYWYRQILGQKVEFLVSFYNNEISEKSEIFDDQFSVERPDGSNFTLKIRSTKLEDSAMYFCASRAEGAMNTEAFFGQGTRLTVV.

This clonotype was recorded at least ten times. The chain links TRBV5-1 to TRBJ2-1, with D perhaps TRBD1 or TRBD2 (5 bases each). The length of the CDR3 is 15 residues. Germline CDR1 and CDR2: SGHRS and YFSETQ. Trimming shortened V by 4 bases and J by 7 bases, and 18 bases separated the two germline ends. The CDR3 loop is CASSGGAAGRNEQFF. CDR3 bases: TGCGCCAGCAGCGGAGGAGCGGCAGGGCGTAATGAGCAGTTCTTC.

This clonotype was seen a few times. V usage is TRBV12-5 and J usage is TRBJ1-2; D gene uncertain. The CDR3 has 12 residues. The V end was cut by 1 base, the J end by 4 bases, with 4 bases between. CDR1 is LGHNT, CDR2 FRNRAP, per germline. Written as DNA, the CDR3 is TGTGCTAGTGGTTTGGAAGCCTATGGCTACACCTTC. As protein: CASGLEAYGYTF.

This clonotype was detected ten times or more. V and J are TRBV2 and TRBJ1-1; D not certain. Trimming cost V 6 bases and J 0 bases, with 11 bases left between them. The germline V gene has CDR1 SNHLY and CDR2 FYNNEI. The length of the CDR3 is 14 residues. The CDR3 nucleotides read TGTGCCAGCAGCTCGAGGTCCCTGAACACTGAAGCTTTCTTT. Its translation: CASSSRSLNTEAFF.

The sample holds many counts of this clonotype. The chain uses TRBV7-2 and TRBJ2-1; D is unresolved. This CDR3 contains 12 residues. Germline V gives CDR1 SGHTA, CDR2 FQGNSA. V was shortened by 5 bases and J by 0 bases, with 2 bases between the two germline ends. CDR3 nucleotide sequence: TGTGCCAGCAGCGCCTCCTACAATGAGCAGTTCTTC. It encodes CASSASYNEQFF.